A single sample is the source of the 10 T cell receptor beta chains below, sequenced in a study of blood T cell repertoires in COVID-19. Method: immunoSEQ multiplex PCR; TCRdb's copy keeps in-frame clones and lacks some. The sample includes some 210,000 clones, approximately 82% of them seen just once. Sequenced material: peripheral blood. The receptors derive from a man between 45 and 60 years old with active or convalescent COVID-19.

The chain links TRBV11-3 to TRBJ1-1; 10 bases agree with TRBD1. CDR1 SGHNT and CDR2 YENEEA come from the germline V gene. The V and J ends lost 1 base and 7 bases, in that order; junction bases with no gene match: 3. The CDR3 covers 14 residues. In nucleotides, the CDR3 is TGTGCCAGCAGCTTAGGCCGGGACAGGGGTGAAGCTTTCTTT. Encoded protein: CASSLGRDRGEAFF. Variable domain in full (rest from reference TRBV11-3 and TRBJ1-1): EAGVVQSPRYKIIEKKQPVAFWCNPISGHNTLYWYLQNLGQGPELLIRYENEEAVDDSQLPKDRFSAERLKGVDSTLKIQPAELGDSAVYLCASSLGRDRGEAFFGQGTRLTVV.

The rearrangement uses TRBV7-2 and TRBJ1-3; D might be TRBD1 (5 bases). The germline V and J ends were trimmed by 2 bases and 2 bases, with 10 bases remaining between them. CDR1 and CDR2 from the germline V gene are SGHTA and FQGNSA. CDR3 length: 15 amino acids. The CDR3 nucleotides read TGTGCCAGCAGCTTATCGATAGGGGCTGGAAACACCATATATTTT. Residues: CASSLSIGAGNTIYF.

This clone came up once. This rearrangement joins TRBV19 to TRBJ1-1; D is possibly TRBD1 (5 bases). CDR3 length: 14 residues. CDR1 and CDR2 from the germline V gene are LNHDA and SQIVND (reference sequence). V was pared by 1 base and J by 6 bases, with 12 bases between. CDR3 in amino acids: CASSIGTGWAEAFF. CDR3 sequence (DNA): TGTGCCAGTAGTATAGGTACAGGCTGGGCTGAAGCTTTCTTT.

The genes are TRBV18 and TRBJ2-2; TRBD2 aligns across 7 bases. V shed 3 bases and J 7 bases; nucleotides not matched to a gene: 8. The CDR3 runs 15 residues. Germline V gene sequence: CDR1 KGHSH, CDR2 LQKENI. The CDR3 protein is CASSPNSGFGGELFF. CDR3 nucleotide sequence: TGTGCCAGCTCACCGAATAGCGGGTTCGGCGGGGAGCTGTTTTTT.

The V and J genes are TRBV4-3 and TRBJ2-1; 9 bases agree with TRBD1. CDR1 and CDR2 from the germline V gene are LGHNA and YSLEER. Unmatched junction bases numbered 4, after V lost 1 base and J lost 3 bases. This CDR3 contains 16 residues. The CDR3 DNA reads as TGCGCCAGCAGCCAAGTGGACAGGGGTGGCTACAATGAGCAGTTCTTC. The encoded protein is CASSQVDRGGYNEQFF.

The genes are TRBV25-1 and TRBJ1-1; 9 bases are shared with TRBD1. Trimming took 6 bases from V and 5 from J; bases not matched to a gene: 7. From germline, CDR1 is MGHDK and CDR2 SYGVNS. The CDR3 runs to 14 residues. The CDR3 DNA reads TGTGCCAGCAGGGATGACAGGGGGAAAACTGAAGCTTTCTTT. This codes for CASRDDRGKTEAFF. Full variable domain (remainder filled in from reference TRBV25-1 and TRBJ1-1): EADIYQTPRYLVIGTGKKITLECSQTMGHDKMYWYQQDPGMELHLIHYSYGVNSTEKGDLSSESTVSRIRTEHFPLTLESARPSHTSQYLCASRDDRGKTEAFFGQGTRLTVV.

The CDR3 loop is CASGQRQASGVSYNEQFF. Written as DNA, the CDR3 is TGCGCCAGCGGTCAGCGCCAGGCTAGCGGGGTTTCCTACAATGAGCAGTTCTTC. The chain has TRBV5-1 and TRBJ2-1, with 9 positions matching TRBD2. Germline CDR1 and CDR2: SGHRS and YFSETQ. The CDR3 runs 18 residues. The V segment lost 7 bases and the J segment 1 base; nucleotides outside the gene matches: 15.

The chain joins TRBV7-6 to TRBJ1-1; D unresolved. Germline CDR1 is SGHVS and CDR2 is FNYEAQ. Trimming took 1 base from V and 2 from J, leaving 20 bases between them. This CDR3 contains 18 residues. CDR3 in DNA: TGTGCCAGCAGCTTAGAAGTCGGGGTGGAAACGGGAAACACTGAAGCTTTCTTT. Its translation is CASSLEVGVETGNTEAFF.

The chain couples TRBV12-3 or TRBV12-4 to TRBJ1-2, with no clear D. V gave up 5 bases and J gave up 4 bases, with 8 bases separating them. This CDR3 has 12 residues. The CDR3 coding sequence is TGTGCCAGCAGTGATCCAGGCTATGGCTACACCTTC. Its protein product is CASSDPGYGYTF.

J is TRBJ1-5 and V is TRBV28; the D gene is possibly TRBD1 (6 bases). The V gene lost 10 bases and the J gene lost 0 bases, with 13 bases spanning the gap. Looked up from germline, CDR1 is MDHEN and CDR2 is SYDVKM. The CDR3 runs to 14 residues. In nucleotides, the CDR3 is TGTGCCACGACAGGACAGTTTAGCAATCAGCCCCAGCATTTT. Encoded protein: CATTGQFSNQPQHF. The full variable domain, completed using reference TRBV28 and TRBJ1-5, is DVKVTQSSRYLVKRTGEKVFLECVQDMDHENMFWYRQDPGLGLRLIYFSYDVKMKEKGDIPEGYSVSREKKERFSLILESASTNQTSMYLCATTGQFSNQPQHFGDGTRLSIL.